These T cell receptor beta chains were read from a single sample in a study of T cell clusters in autoimmune cytopenias. Following a re-call of the multiplex PCR reads, TCRdb has one entry per CDR3 protein and lacks DNA. The sample has around 3,200 distinct CDR3 sequences; the top ten hold about 3.3%. Sequencing used peripheral blood. These receptors were obtained from a human donor with an autoimmune cytopenia or autoimmune hepatitis (not recorded which). Each CDR3 is given with its conserved first and last residue. Each size is once, few, many or a size class.

j_call clone_size v_call cdr3_aa
TRBJ2-7 medium-sized TRBV27 CASSERGLLEEQYF
TRBJ1-1 medium-sized TRBV27 CASIGTLNTEAFF
TRBJ2-5 medium-sized TRBV7-2 CASSLDGGWQETQYF
TRBJ1-2 medium-sized TRBV7-9 CASSLAGLLNYGYTF
TRBJ2-7 medium-sized TRBV29-1 CSAGTSGRAYEQYF
TRBJ2-2 medium-sized TRBV19 CASSRDRDTGELFF
TRBJ1-2 medium-sized TRBV19 CASSMGRGYGYTF
TRBJ2-1 medium-sized TRBV27 CASASGGPYNEQFF
TRBJ2-1 medium-sized TRBV5-1 CASSLETGGDEQFF
TRBJ1-5 medium-sized TRBV27 CASRERGNQPQHF
TRBJ2-4 medium-sized TRBV6-2/TRBV6-3 CASSYYPPGWGDIQYF
TRBJ1-1 medium-sized TRBV27 CASSLRDRGFNTEAFF
TRBJ1-3 medium-sized TRBV27 CASSLRSSGNTIYF
TRBJ2-7 medium-sized TRBV29-1 CSVEVRREGTYEQYF
TRBJ2-7 medium-sized TRBV27 CASSTSSYEQYF
TRBJ2-7 medium-sized TRBV13 CASSPLGESGEQYF
TRBJ2-5 medium-sized TRBV7-9 CASSLGTGGLGETQYF
TRBJ2-7 medium-sized TRBV20-1 CSAREDRTEPYF
TRBJ2-1 medium-sized TRBV24-1 CATSDLRGDEQFF
TRBJ2-1 medium-sized TRBV5-6 CASRYRVGDNEQFF
TRBJ2-3 medium-sized TRBV30 CAWSGTGGGDTQYF
TRBJ2-5 medium-sized TRBV20-1 CSARQGGETQYF
TRBJ2-5 medium-sized TRBV6-1 CASSYGAEYEETQYF
TRBJ1-1 medium-sized TRBV19 CASNRDPRAEAFF
TRBJ2-7 medium-sized TRBV15 CATSRAKTSGSYEQYF
TRBJ1-1 medium-sized TRBV5-1 CASSLVVGMNTEAFF
TRBJ2-2 medium-sized TRBV29-1 CSVNRVSNTGELFF
TRBJ2-1 medium-sized TRBV29-1 CSVQGVTYNEQFF
TRBJ1-1 medium-sized TRBV6-1 CASSYSGQGITRTEAFF
TRBJ2-1 medium-sized TRBV29-1 CSVEGWEGYNEQFF
TRBJ1-5 medium-sized TRBV28 CASSPPRDRGLQPQHF
TRBJ1-1 medium-sized TRBV19 CASSIGRAVNTEAFF
TRBJ1-2 medium-sized TRBV6-5 CASRTVDGGYTF
TRBJ2-7 medium-sized TRBV5-1 CASSLVGGYEQYF
TRBJ2-3 medium-sized TRBV7-2 CASSLGSGSLVSDTQYF
TRBJ2-3 medium-sized TRBV19 CASRARGAHGGPDTQYF
TRBJ1-3 medium-sized TRBV12-3/TRBV12-4 CASSPRGWGPSGNTIYF
TRBJ2-5 medium-sized TRBV6-6 CASRDPTSGQETQYF
TRBJ2-2 medium-sized TRBV7-9 CASSLGTSGELFF
TRBJ2-3 medium-sized TRBV7-3 CASSSPLLQGDTQYF
TRBJ1-2 medium-sized TRBV30 CAWSEGEYGYTF
TRBJ1-3 medium-sized TRBV27 CASSLHADSGNTIYF